This T cell receptor (beta chain) was recorded in a study of molecular identifiers for immune sequencing clone quantification (dated by TCRdb to 2016 to 2019). As for the study more broadly: For a replicate experiment, RNA from approximately 20,000 or 100,000 naive CD8 T cells was divided into five aliquots, of which four were sequenced. This methods study used CD8 T cells to benchmark TCR RNA copy counting and molecular-identifier clustering-based TCR repertoire sequencing (MIDCIRS).

The germline V gene (reference sequence) supplies CDR1 LNHDA and CDR2 SQIVND. V lost 7 bases and J lost 1 base; the stretch between them is 4 bases long. The cysteine opens and the phenylalanine closes a CDR3 of 12 amino acids. Only CDR3 DNA is held: 36 bases, read in frame from base 1. The table lists this clonotype with a few counts. What antigen it recognizes has not been identified. One base away there is no much larger clone; base qualities are not given. Libraries of naive CD8 T cells were built from 20,000 to 1,000,000 sorted cells, with 10%, 30% or 50% of the purified RNA used. Naive CD8 T cells, defined as CD8+CD4-CCR7+CD45RA+, were FACS-sorted into RLT Plus buffer on a BD FACSAria II. Detection sensitivity was tested by spiking Jurkat RNA equal to roughly 9 TCR copies' worth into samples containing 20,000-1,000,000 naive CD8 T cells. Enrichment of CD8 T cells was performed with RosetteSep CD8+ T Cell Enrichment Cocktail and Ficoll-Paque, after which ACK red cell lysis was carried out.

Libraries were prepared through PCR. The sample was run on an Illumina HiSeq 4000. Bulk TCR libraries were made following a previously described method, with the TCR primers given in Table S5. The Qiagen AllPrep DNA/RNA kit was used to purify total RNA. Reads from multiple sequencing runs of the same library were pooled before analysis. The study's processing was this. Reads were retained only if an exact TCR constant sequence was present, and the retained reads were trimmed to 150 nt and grouped according to their 12-nt molecular barcodes. Within each barcode group, reads were sub-clustered at a 15% Levenshtein threshold, and quality-weighted consensus sequences were built per RNA molecule. Non-functional sequences were excluded, and lower-count sequences lying one edit away from another sequence were also excluded. On the basis of fitting two negative binomial distributions, barcode sub-clusters with fewer than 20% of the maximum read count were discarded. TCRdb trimmed the raw reads at Q25, called clones with MiXCR and kept productive beta chains. Each entry is one CDR3 protein sequence, shown with its most common DNA and genes. The V and J calls reflect TCRdb's pipeline rather than the authors' work. The table for this sample lists about 640,000 distinct CDR3 sequences; 20% of them were counted only once. In total, the top ten clones hold around 0.9% of the sample.

General findings and caveats noted by the study authors: When barcode sub-clustering was left out, chimeric consensus sequences inflated TCR diversity, with chimeras reaching as high as 47%. About 3 recovered TCR RNA copies per cell were obtained by modeling, versus about 9 by digital PCR, implying a capture efficiency of about 30%. Highly expanded clone sizes could be underestimated if identical TCR molecules share a barcode. A single cell's worth of spiked-in Jurkat TCR RNA was reported detectable even among one million naive CD8 T cells. Naive libraries contained spiked-in Jurkat TCR RNA (roughly 10 copies' worth), which is not part of the donor repertoire. Clones above 20 RNA copies held over 99% of molecules in CMV-specific effector cells but under 1% in naive cells.

This chain joins TRBV19 to TRBJ2-2; no D gene call is confident. The receptor was isolated from a human donor in good health. Some libraries in this study had Jurkat cell RNA spiked in. Sequenced input: naive CD8+ T cells from blood, with Jurkat cell RNA spiked in. The cell subset or site label, as the study defines it: FACS-sorted CD8+CD4-CCR7+CD45RA+ naive T cells. The DNA reads as follows: TGTGCCAGTACCAAGAACACCGGGGAGCTGTTTTTT. It is translated as CASTKNTGELFF.